One sample yielded the 18 T cell receptor beta chains listed below, sequenced in a study of T cells expressing NK-cell markers. With the 5' RACE reads reprocessed, TCRdb shows one record per CDR3 protein and no DNA. The table lists roughly 390,000 distinct CDR3 sequences, with roughly 5.2% in the top ten. Source material: blood T cells: a sorted CD56 or NKG2C T cell subset, CD4+ or CD8+ T cells, or bulk PBMC T cells (not recorded which). The receptor set was obtained from a man between 18 and 69 years old in good health.

CDR3 amino acids: CASSFTLSGGQETQYF. The J gene is TRBJ2-5, the V gene TRBV7-9; TCRdb's D call, TRBD2, is unchecked because there is no DNA. Germline V gives CDR1 SEHNR, CDR2 FQNEAQ (reference sequence). This CDR3 contains 16 residues.

This sequence joins TRBV12-3 or TRBV12-4 and TRBJ1-4. The CDR3 spans 14 residues. The CDR3 sequence is CASSPGTLREKLFF.

The CDR3 protein is CATEQEGRGKNIQYF. This chain connects TRBV6-1 to TRBJ2-4; TCRdb proposes TRBD2, but this gene call is untestable without DNA. CDR3 length: 15 amino acids. Germline CDR1 reads MNHNS; CDR2 reads SASEGT.

This rearrangement joins TRBV4-2 to TRBJ2-2; TCRdb outputs TRBD1, but without DNA this stays unchecked. CDR3 size: 19 residues. Germline CDR1 and CDR2: LGHNA and YNFKEQ. The CDR3 protein is CASSRAGQGSQYNTGELFF.

This chain joins TRBV11-3 and TRBJ1-2; TCRdb returns TRBD1, unconfirmable since there is no DNA. The CDR3 covers 15 residues. Germline loops: CDR1 SGHNT, CDR2 YENEEA. The CDR3 here is CASSSPLRTNYGYTF.

This chain links TRBV20-1 with TRBJ2-7; TCRdb's D call, TRBD1, is unchecked because there is no DNA. This CDR3 is 11 amino acids long. Per germline, CDR1 DFQATT and CDR2 SNEGSKA (reference sequence). This CDR3 reads CSASQGREQYF.

The chain couples TRBV5-1 to TRBJ2-4; TCRdb proposes TRBD1, but this gene call is untestable without DNA. The CDR3 is made up of 17 amino acids. Germline V gene lookup returns CDR1 SGHRS and CDR2 YFSETQ. The CDR3 spells CASSSPGGELSKNIQYF.

The chain is built from TRBV7-6 and TRBJ1-4; TCRdb's D gene call, TRBD1, goes unchecked for lack of DNA. Germline CDR1 and CDR2: SGHVS and FNYEAQ. The CDR3 sequence is 17 residues long. CDR3 region: CASSTSGTGLTGEKLFF. Full variable domain (outside the CDR3, taken from reference TRBV7-6 and TRBJ1-4): GAGVSQSPRYKVTKRGQDVALRCDPISGHVSLYWYRQALGQGPEFLTYFNYEAQQDKSGLPNDRFSAERPEGSISTLTIQRTEQRDSAMYRCASSTSGTGLTGEKLFFGSGTQLSVL.

This chain connects TRBV18 to TRBJ2-7. This CDR3 has 16 residues. Germline V lookup: CDR1 KGHSH, CDR2 LQKENI. The CDR3 protein is CASSPSGQPTLYEQYF. Supplemented by reference TRBV18 and TRBJ2-7, the full variable domain reads NAGVMQNPRHLVRRRGQEARLRCSPMKGHSHVYWYRQLPEEGLKFMVYLQKENIIDESGMPKERFSAEFPKEGPSILRIQQVVRGDSAAYFCASSPSGQPTLYEQYFGPGTRLTVT.

CDR3 loop: CASSWGTSGRETQYF. This sequence joins TRBV7-8 and TRBJ2-5; TCRdb's D gene call, TRBD2, goes unchecked for lack of DNA. The CDR3 sequence is 15 residues long. The germline gives CDR1 SGHVS, CDR2 FQNEAQ. The whole variable domain, filled in from reference TRBV7-8 and TRBJ2-5, reads GAGVSQSPRYKVAKRGQDVALRCDPISGHVSLFWYQQALGQGPEFLTYFQNEAQLDKSGLPSDRFFAERPEGSVSTLKIQRTQQEDSAVYLCASSWGTSGRETQYFGPGTRLLVL.

The chain recombines TRBV3-1 with TRBJ1-1. The CDR3 runs to 14 residues. Germline loops: CDR1 LGHDT, CDR2 YNNKEL (reference sequence). The CDR3 is CASSHIAMNTEAFF.

V and J are TRBV7-4 and TRBJ2-7; checking the TCRdb D call of TRBD1 is not possible without DNA. There are 15 residues in the CDR3. Looked up from germline, CDR1 is SGHVT and CDR2 is SQSDAQ. CDR3 protein: CASSPPRGDDYEQYF.

The chain recombines TRBV9 with TRBJ2-5; TCRdb names TRBD2, which stays unverified in the absence of DNA. The CDR3 extends over 16 amino acids. Looked up from germline, CDR1 is SGDLS and CDR2 is YYNGEE. CDR3 region: CASSVGMGTSQETQYF.

This chain connects TRBV3-1 to TRBJ1-6; TCRdb picks TRBD1, but there is no DNA to check that call. This CDR3 spans 17 amino acids. Germline V gene sequence: CDR1 LGHDT, CDR2 YNNKEL (reference sequence). The CDR3 loop is CASSGPSSSLRDSPLHF.

The chain joins TRBV12-3 or TRBV12-4 to TRBJ1-6; without DNA, the TCRdb call of TRBD1 cannot be checked. The CDR3 has 15 residues. The CDR3: CASSPRWGFSSPLHF.

CDR3 loop: CASRALDTQYF. The chain employs TRBV6-5 and TRBJ2-3. Germline V gene data show CDR1 as MNHEY and CDR2 as SVGAGI. CDR3 length: 11 residues.

The V gene is TRBV28, the J gene TRBJ2-7; as DNA is missing, the TRBD1 call by TCRdb cannot be tested. This CDR3 is 13 amino acids long. The V gene's germline CDR1 is MDHEN and CDR2 SYDVKM. The CDR3 sequence: CAWRGHGRYEQYF.

CDR3 in amino acids: CASSLTRGGGYTF. The rearrangement links TRBV12-3 or TRBV12-4 to TRBJ1-2; the D call from TCRdb, TRBD1, cannot be confirmed without DNA. The CDR3 runs 13 residues.